The clone carrying this T cell receptor beta chain was counted at least ten times. The antigen remains undetermined. The germline CDR1 and CDR2 sequences are SGHTA and FQGNSA. The CDR3 is 14 amino acids. V lost 3 bases, J lost 3 bases, and 4 bases stayed unmatched. This entry comes from a study of T cells in Graves' hyperthyroidism and ophthalmopathy. Ophthalmopathy patients had moderate-to-severe active disease, CAS ≥3, NOSPECS ≥4, and disease duration under 3 months. Study observations and caveats: Most clonotypes that expanded in the thyroid above 0.001 also showed up in blood. Progression to ophthalmopathy was predicted a median of about 6.6 months early. By a 13 V-J model, ophthalmopathy was set apart from stable hyperthyroidism.

The source material, RNA transcripts, was used to amplify TCR beta CDR3 regions. HTBI primers were employed in a first-round RT-PCR of the TCR CDR3. TCRdb ran MiXCR on the multiplex PCR reads and lists one entry per CDR3 protein. The sample holds 300,000 to 400,000 distinct CDR3 sequences, roughly 18% seen once. Sequencing used blood. The source of this sequence is a man between 18 and 35 years old with Graves' ophthalmopathy. The chain links TRBV7-2 to TRBJ1-2; the match to TRBD1 covers 7 bases. The CDR3 here is CASSLGQRDYGYTF. CDR3 nucleotides: TGTGCCAGCAGCTTGGGACAGAGGGACTATGGCTACACCTTC.